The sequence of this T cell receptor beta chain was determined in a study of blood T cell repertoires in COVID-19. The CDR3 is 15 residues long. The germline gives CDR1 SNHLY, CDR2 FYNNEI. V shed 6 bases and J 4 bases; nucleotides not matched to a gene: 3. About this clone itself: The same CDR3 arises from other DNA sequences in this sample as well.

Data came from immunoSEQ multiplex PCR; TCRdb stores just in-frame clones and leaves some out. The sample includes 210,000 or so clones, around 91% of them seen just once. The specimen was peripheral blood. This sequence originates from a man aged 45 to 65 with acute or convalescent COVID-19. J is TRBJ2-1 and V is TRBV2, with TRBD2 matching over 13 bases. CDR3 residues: CASRRTSGSYNEQFF. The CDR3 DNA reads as TGTGCCAGCAGAAGGACTAGCGGGAGTTACAATGAGCAGTTCTTC.